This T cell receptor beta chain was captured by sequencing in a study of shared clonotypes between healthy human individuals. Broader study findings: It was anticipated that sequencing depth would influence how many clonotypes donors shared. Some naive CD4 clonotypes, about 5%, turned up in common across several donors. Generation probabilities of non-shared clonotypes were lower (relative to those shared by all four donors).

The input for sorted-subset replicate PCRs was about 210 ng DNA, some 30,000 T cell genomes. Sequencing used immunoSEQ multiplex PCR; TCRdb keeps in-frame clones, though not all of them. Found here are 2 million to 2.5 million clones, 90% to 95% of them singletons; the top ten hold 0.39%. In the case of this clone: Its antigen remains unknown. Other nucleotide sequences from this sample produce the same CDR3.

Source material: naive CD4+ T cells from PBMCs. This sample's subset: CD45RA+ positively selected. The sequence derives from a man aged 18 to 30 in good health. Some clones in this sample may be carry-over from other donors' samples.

As DNA, the CDR3 is TGTGCCAGCAGCCCCGGGACTACTAGCACAGATACGCAGTATTTT. It is translated as CASSPGTTSTDTQYF. The chain links TRBV11-2 to TRBJ2-3; 7 bases agree with TRBD2. V trimming: 5 bases; J trimming: 0 bases; junction bases outside the gene matches: 5. Looked up from germline, CDR1 is SGHAT and CDR2 is FQNNGV. The CDR3 covers 15 residues.